This T cell receptor (beta chain) was captured by sequencing in a study of cytomegalovirus exposure and HLA in healthy donors. Repertoires were generated with immunoSEQ multiplex PCR, while TCRdb's copy carries only in-frame clones and drops some. The table lists roughly 250,000 clones, 87% of them singletons. The V gene end was trimmed by 4 bases and the J gene end by 1 base; junction bases not matched to a gene: 2. The CDR3 runs 14 residues. Germline V gene lookup returns CDR1 MNHEY and CDR2 SVGAGI. The V gene is TRBV6-5, the J gene TRBJ1-1, with 8 bases identical to TRBD1. The sequencing sample was made of PBMCs. The clonotype was recovered from a man younger than 30 in good health and CMV-seronegative. This CDR3 reads CASSFDRGNTEAFF. The CDR3 nucleotides are TGTGCCAGCAGTTTTGACAGGGGGAACACTGAAGCTTTCTTT.